This section outlines one T cell receptor (beta chain) sequence together with its context. Its antigen is undetermined. This sample was taken from a study of shared clonotypes between healthy human individuals. On the study more broadly: With ages of 18 to 49, the donors were two women and three men. Study-wide results and limits: Approximately 5% of naive CD4 clonotypes were shared across several donors. Sampling covered blood only; tissue repertoires likely differ.

The germline CDR1 and CDR2 sequences are ENHRY and SYGVKD. The CDR3 is made up of 16 amino acids. With V trimmed by 3 bases and J by 6 bases, 5 bases remained unmatched. Generated by immunoSEQ multiplex PCR, the TCRdb table keeps only in-frame clones and is missing some. The sample lists under 850,000 clones, roughly 72% occurring once. The sequence was collected from a woman under 40 in good health. This chain links TRBV10-3 with TRBJ2-3; 14 bases map to TRBD2. Material for sequencing was memory CD4+ T cells sorted from blood. Subset here: CD45RA-negative fraction. The CDR3 bases are TGTGCCATCAGTGATCCGGGACTAGCGGGAGCGGATACGCAGTATTTT. Amino acids: CAISDPGLAGADTQYF.